Shown below are 30 T cell receptor beta chains from a single sample sequenced in a study of neurological immune-mediated disorders. The time point: longitudinal time-point 1 (baseline). TCRdb used MiXCR to reprocess the 5' RACE reads, holding one entry per CDR3 protein. The sample has some 68,000 distinct CDR3 sequences; approximately 14% are singletons. Material: PBMCs. The receptors come from a female donor with HTLV-1-associated myelopathy (HAM/TSP).

This clonotype was recorded many times. The J gene is TRBJ2-7, the V gene TRBV27, with 8 bases fitting TRBD1. V lost 1 base, J lost 4 bases, and 6 bases stayed unmatched. The CDR3 sequence is 15 residues long. Germline V CDR1 and CDR2: MNHEY, SMNVEV (reference sequence). CDR3 protein: CASSLYGQGWYEQYF. In nucleotides, the CDR3 is TGTGCCAGCAGTTTATACGGACAGGGCTGGTACGAGCAGTACTTC.

This clonotype was seen at least ten times. This may arise from a read error, as a much more abundant clone is one base away. As DNA, the CDR3 is TGCGCCAGCAGCTTGGCCGGGACAGGAGTTGTAAAACTGTTTTTT. This gives the protein CASSLAGTGVVKLFF. The V call is TRBV5-1, the J call TRBJ1-4, with 8 positions matching TRBD1. This CDR3 comprises 15 residues. Germline CDR1 and CDR2: SGHRS and YFSETQ. With V trimmed by 0 bases and J by 10 bases, 8 bases remained unmatched.

J is TRBJ2-5 and V is TRBV5-6, with unresolved D. The ends were cut back, 6 bases at V and 2 bases at J, with 17 bases in the middle. The CDR3 runs to 15 residues. Germline CDR1 and CDR2: SGHDT and YYEEEE. The CDR3 DNA sequence: TGTGCCAGCAACCGACTGAAGGGTGGGCAAGAGACCCAGTACTTC. Encoded protein: CASNRLKGGQETQYF.

In its sample, this clonotype was seen many times. The chain employs TRBV4-1 and TRBJ2-5; 8 nucleotides agree with TRBD2. This CDR3 is 15 amino acids long. Germline values: CDR1 MGHRA, CDR2 YSYEKL. V dropped 4 bases and J dropped 4; count of bases not matched to a gene: 8. CDR3 DNA sequence: TGCGCCAGCAGCCCCATCGGGGGGGCCCGAGAGACCCAGTACTTC. Encoded protein: CASSPIGGARETQYF.

The sample holds many counts of this clonotype. This chain uses TRBV7-9 with TRBJ2-5, with TRBD2 matching over 7 bases. The CDR3 spans 16 residues. The junction had 13 bases not matched to a gene; V was cut back by 8 bases and J by 1 base. Germline lookup yields CDR1 SEHNR and CDR2 FQNEAQ (reference sequence). The CDR3 coding sequence is TGTGCCAGCGCCCTCTCGGGGCGGGGGACCCAAGAGACCCAGTACTTC. Its translation: CASALSGRGTQETQYF. The full variable domain, its missing parts supplied by reference TRBV7-9 and TRBJ2-5, is DTGVSQNPRHKITKRGQNVTFRCDPISEHNRLYWYRQTLGQGPEFLTYFQNEAQLEKSRLLSDRFSAERPKGSFSTLEIQRTEQGDSAMYLCASALSGRGTQETQYFGPGTRLLVL.

This clonotype was counted many times. The CDR3 sequence is CASSPLFLAGEDNEQFF. CDR3 bases: TGTGCCAGCAGTCCCCTCTTCCTAGCGGGGGAGGACAATGAGCAGTTCTTC. This chain uses TRBV28 with TRBJ2-1; 10 bases are a match to TRBD2. V lost 5 bases and J lost 5; bases outside the gene matches: 12. The CDR3 totals 17 residues. In germline, CDR1 is MDHEN, CDR2 SYDVKM.

The table lists this clonotype with many counts. The V and J genes are TRBV28 and TRBJ2-6; 11 bases are a match to TRBD2. J lost 0 bases, V lost 6 bases, and 4 bases had no gene match. The CDR3 covers 17 residues. Germline CDR1 and CDR2: MDHEN and SYDVKM. The CDR3 here is CASRPLAGGSGANVLTF. The CDR3 DNA sequence: TGTGCCAGCAGGCCGCTAGCGGGGGGCTCTGGGGCCAACGTCCTGACTTTC.

This clonotype was recorded many times. The V gene is TRBV4-1, the J gene TRBJ2-2; D is unclear. There are 13 residues in the CDR3. Germline values: CDR1 MGHRA, CDR2 YSYEKL. V gave up 4 bases and J gave up 5 bases, with 8 bases separating them. CDR3 sequence reads: CASSPGMTGELFF. In DNA form, the CDR3 reads TGCGCCAGCAGCCCTGGGATGACCGGGGAGCTGTTTTTT.

V gene TRBV7-3 combines with J gene TRBJ2-2; 7 bases fit TRBD2. The germline CDR1 and CDR2 sequences are SGHTA and FQGTGA. The trim removed 5 bases at V and 3 bases at J, leaving 9 bases unmatched. CDR3 length: 16 residues. In nucleotides, the CDR3 is TGTGCCAGCAGCCCTTTCGGCCTAGCGGACACCGGGGAGCTGTTTTTT. Translated: CASSPFGLADTGELFF.

This clonotype was counted ten times or more. V gene TRBV7-2 combines with J gene TRBJ2-7; possibly TRBD2 for D (5 bases). The CDR3 consists of 15 residues. Between the trimmed V and J ends, which lost 4 bases and 2 bases, there was a span of 15 bases. The V gene's germline CDR1 is SGHTA and CDR2 FQGNSA. The CDR3 DNA sequence: TGTGCCAGCAGCTCTCGGCCTAGCAGCGCCTACGAGCAGTACTTC. Amino acid sequence: CASSSRPSSAYEQYF. The complete variable domain, with remaining parts taken from reference TRBV7-2 and TRBJ2-7, reads GAGVSQSPSNKVTEKGKDVELRCDPISGHTALYWYRQSLGQGLEFLIYFQGNSAPDKSGLPSDRFSAERTGGSVSTLTIQRTQQEDSAVYLCASSSRPSSAYEQYFGPGTRLTVT.

This clonotype appeared many times. V gene TRBV28 combines with J gene TRBJ1-2; D is ambiguous. Trimming cost V 3 bases and J 8 bases, with 13 bases left between them. Germline loops: CDR1 MDHEN, CDR2 SYDVKM. The CDR3 loop spans 13 amino acids. CDR3 coding DNA: TGTGCCAGCAGTTTTCCCAGCCTACAAGGCTACACCTTC. Translation gives CASSFPSLQGYTF.

This clonotype qualifies as medium-sized (0.01 to 0.1%). This sequence joins TRBV25-1 and TRBJ2-4; 7 bases align to TRBD2. The CDR3 has 14 residues. CDR1 MGHDK and CDR2 SYGVNS come from the germline V gene. J was trimmed by 1 base and V by 4 bases; bases with no gene match: 1. The CDR3 DNA follows: TGTGCCAGCAGTGGAGCGGGGGCCAAAAACATTCAGTACTTC. It yields the protein CASSGAGAKNIQYF.

To note about this clonotype: A read error may explain this, as a much larger clone is one base away. The genes are TRBV5-1 and TRBJ2-3; TRBD1 aligns across 9 bases. The CDR3 length is 14 residues. CDR1 SGHRS and CDR2 YFSETQ come from the germline V gene. V was clipped by 1 base and J by 4 bases; unmatched bases: 1. The DNA of the CDR3 is TGCGCCAGCAGCTTGACAGGGGGCTCAGATACGCAGTATTTT. Its protein product is CASSLTGGSDTQYF.

By sample share, this clonotype is medium-sized. The CDR3 region is CSGHKGGTDTQYF. CDR3 bases: TGCAGTGGTCACAAGGGTGGCACAGATACGCAGTATTTT. This chain uses TRBV20-1 with TRBJ2-3, with unresolved D. This CDR3 is 13 amino acids long. Germline V gene data show CDR1 as DFQATT and CDR2 as SNEGSKA (reference sequence). V was trimmed by 7 bases and J by 1 base, leaving 12 bases between them.

DNA for the CDR3: TGTGCCAGCAGCCCCCGGATCTTGGATGGCTACACCTTC. This encodes CASSPRILDGYTF. This chain joins TRBV3-1 and TRBJ1-2; D gene uncertain. The CDR3 consists of 13 residues. Germline CDR1 reads LGHDT; CDR2 reads YNNKEL (reference sequence). Trimming left V 4 bases short and J 6 bases short, with 12 bases between. Supplemented by reference TRBV3-1 and TRBJ1-2, the full variable domain reads DTAVSQTPKYLVTQMGNDKSIKCEQNLGHDTMYWYKQDSKKFLKIMFSYNNKELIINETVPNRFSPKSPDKAHLNLHINSLELGDSAVYFCASSPRILDGYTFGSGTRLTVV.

The sample holds many counts of this clonotype. The chain recombines TRBV7-9 with TRBJ2-4; 10 bases agree with TRBD2. The V segment lost 7 bases and the J segment 2 bases; nucleotides outside the gene matches: 8. This CDR3 is 16 amino acids long. CDR1 is SEHNR and CDR2 is FQNEAQ in the germline V gene (reference sequence). CDR3: CASTRSGGGSKNIQYF. DNA for the CDR3: TGTGCCAGCACCAGAAGCGGGGGGGGTTCCAAAAACATTCAGTACTTC.

Regarding this clonotype: The junction departs from the called germline gene at one end, perhaps through a read error. The rearrangement joins TRBV2 to TRBJ2-5, with 8 bases aligning to TRBD2. From germline, CDR1 is SNHLY and CDR2 FYNNEI. The CDR3 is made up of 18 amino acids. The CDR3 region is CASSERLAGGPLREIQYF. The CDR3 nucleotides are TGTGCCAGCAGTGAGAGACTGGCGGGGGGCCCCCTGCGGGAGATCCAGTACTTC.

This clonotype appeared many times. The genes are TRBV24-1 and TRBJ1-1; no definite D call. The CDR3 extends over 15 amino acids. Germline-derived CDR1 and CDR2 are KGHDR and SFDVKD. Between the trimmed V and J ends, which lost 4 bases and 2 bases, there was a span of 13 bases. CDR3 in DNA: TGTGCCACCAGTGACCACCGGGATGGTAACACTGAAGCTTTCTTT. This encodes CATSDHRDGNTEAFF.

This clonotype was seen many times. The chain uses TRBV27 and TRBJ2-2; D possibly corresponds to TRBD1 (6 bases). The germline CDR1 and CDR2 sequences are MNHEY and SMNVEV (reference sequence). CDR3 length: 14 residues. Trimming left V 7 bases short and J 7 bases short, with 16 bases between. CDR3 sequence (DNA): TGTGCCAGCACCCGGGACACCCCCTACGGGGAGCTGTTTTTT. This translates into CASTRDTPYGELFF.

The table lists this clonotype with many counts. The chain employs TRBV20-1 and TRBJ2-7, with 9 bases lining up with TRBD1. CDR3 size: 14 residues. Per the germline V gene, CDR1 is DFQATT and CDR2 is SNEGSKA (reference sequence). V was pared by 5 bases and J by 4 bases, with 9 bases of the junction left unmatched. CDR3 DNA: TGCAGTGCTTATAGGACAGGGGCCCAGTACGAGCAGTACTTC. Translated, it gives CSAYRTGAQYEQYF.

This sequence joins TRBV6-6 and TRBJ1-3; D gene ambiguous. V was pared by 4 bases and J by 4 bases, with 11 bases between. The germline V gene has CDR1 MNHNY and CDR2 SVGAGI (reference sequence). This CDR3 region has 14 residues. The CDR3 reads CASSLGERGNTIYF. The CDR3 nucleotides are TGTGCCAGCAGTTTGGGTGAAAGAGGAAACACCATATATTTT.

The V call is TRBV5-1, the J call TRBJ1-4; the match to TRBD1 covers 7 bases. This CDR3 has 15 residues. V lost 4 bases to trimming and J lost 0 bases; unmatched junction nucleotides: 3. Germline V gene sequence: CDR1 SGHRS, CDR2 YFSETQ. In nucleotides, the CDR3 is TGCGCCAGCAGCGATGGGACAGCAACTAATGAAAAACTGTTTTTT. It is translated as CASSDGTATNEKLFF. Full variable domain (remainder filled in from reference TRBV5-1 and TRBJ1-4): KAGVTQTPRYLIKTRGQQVTLSCSPISGHRSVSWYQQTPGQGLQFLFEYFSETQRNKGNFPGRFSGRQFSNSRSEMNVSTLELGDSALYLCASSDGTATNEKLFFGSGTQLSVL.

The chain combines TRBV5-1 with TRBJ2-7, with D perhaps TRBD2 (5 bases). The V gene lost 4 bases and the J gene lost 7 bases, with 18 bases spanning the gap. Germline V lookup: CDR1 SGHRS, CDR2 YFSETQ. The CDR3 has 14 amino acids. The CDR3 coding sequence is TGCGCCAGCAGCGAGAGGGCCCAGGATGGGGAGCAGTACTTC. Protein: CASSERAQDGEQYF.

This clonotype appeared many times. The V call is TRBV29-1, the J call TRBJ2-7; no definite D call. Trimming cost V 0 bases and J 6 bases, with 12 bases left between them. The germline V gene has CDR1 SQVTM and CDR2 ANQGSEA. This CDR3 contains 13 residues. The CDR3 sequence: CSVEDFPRVEQYF. The CDR3 DNA is TGCAGCGTTGAAGATTTCCCAAGGGTCGAGCAGTACTTC.

This clonotype was picked up many times. This chain links TRBV5-1 with TRBJ2-1, with TRBD1 identical over 7 bases. Germline CDR1 and CDR2: SGHRS and YFSETQ. J lost 9 bases, V lost 5 bases, and 14 bases had no gene match. The CDR3 length is 15 residues. The CDR3: CASSLFGQADGEQFF. The CDR3 DNA sequence: TGCGCCAGCAGTTTATTCGGACAGGCCGACGGTGAGCAGTTCTTC.

The table lists this clonotype with many counts. The gene calls are TRBV20-1 and TRBJ2-4; no clear D. In germline, CDR1 is DFQATT, CDR2 SNEGSKA (reference sequence). V lost 0 bases and J lost 6, with 12 bases in between. CDR3 size: 14 residues. CDR3 sequence reads: CSARDFRQANIQYF. The CDR3 region has the DNA TGCAGTGCTAGAGATTTTCGACAAGCAAACATTCAGTACTTC.

This clonotype was counted between two and nine times. The rearrangement joins TRBV18 to TRBJ2-1; D is perhaps TRBD1 (6 bases). Germline lookup yields CDR1 KGHSH and CDR2 LQKENI. The CDR3 runs 14 residues. With 8 bases removed from V and 6 bases from J, the gap between germline ends came to 17 bases. The CDR3, as DNA: TGTGCCAGCACAGCTAGGGACACCTCCAATGAGCAGTTCTTC. Protein: CASTARDTSNEQFF.

Note on this clonotype: This could be a read error, since a much larger clone is one nucleotide away. The chain employs TRBV20-1 and TRBJ2-7; D not resolved. V lost 3 bases to trimming and J lost 0 bases, with 12 bases between them. The CDR3 covers 14 residues. The germline CDR1 and CDR2 sequences are DFQATT and SNEGSKA (reference sequence). The CDR3 sequence: CSASSHYGSYEQYF. The CDR3 DNA is TGCAGTGCTAGTAGTCACTACGGCTCCTACGAGCAGTACTTC.

A remark on this clonotype: A junction end diverges from the germline sequence, so it may reflect a read error. The V gene is TRBV6-2 or TRBV6-3, the J gene TRBJ2-2; 11 nucleotides agree with TRBD1. CDR1 is MNHEY and CDR2 is SVGEGT in the germline V gene. This CDR3 is 15 amino acids long. DNA of the CDR3: TGTGCCAGCAGTTACGGGACAGGGGGTTCCGGGGATCTGTTTTTT. Amino acids: CASSYGTGGSGDLFF.

This clonotype was detected ten times or more. This chain joins TRBV29-1 and TRBJ1-1; weak D call: TRBD1 (5 bases). The CDR3 spans 12 residues. Germline V gives CDR1 SQVTM, CDR2 ANQGSEA. Trimming stripped 4 bases from V and 4 bases from J, with 10 bases between. The chain's CDR3 is CSVGDGPTEAFF. The DNA of the CDR3 is TGCAGCGTTGGGGACGGGCCCACTGAAGCTTTCTTT.